The 13 T cell receptor beta chains below come from one sample, sequenced in a study of OX40 agonist ivuxolimab in advanced cancers. Data came from immunoSEQ multiplex PCR; TCRdb stores just in-frame clones and leaves some out. Counted here are some 77,000 clones, roughly 91% occurring once; the ten biggest clones make up around 0.3%. Sequenced here: CD4+ or CD8+ T cells sorted from blood, sampled in a trial of the OX40 agonist ivuxolimab. The receptors come from an adult with an advanced solid tumor such as melanoma, head and neck, liver or kidney cancer.

V is TRBV28 and J is TRBJ1-1; possibly TRBD1 for D (5 bases). Trimming cost V 6 bases and J 0 bases, with 8 bases left between them. The CDR3 contains 13 residues. Germline-derived CDR1 and CDR2 are MDHEN and SYDVKM. The CDR3 DNA sequence: TGTGCCAGCAGCTACAGGTTGAACACTGAAGCTTTCTTT. It is translated as CASSYRLNTEAFF.

CDR3 sequence reads: CAISESGVEEQYF. The CDR3 DNA reads as TGTGCCATCAGTGAGTCTGGGGTGGAGGAGCAGTACTTC. The chain recombines TRBV10-3 with TRBJ2-7; no clear D. Trimming stripped 0 bases from V and 7 bases from J, with 10 bases between. The CDR3 sequence is 13 residues long. Germline V CDR1 and CDR2: ENHRY, SYGVKD.

This clone was found a few times. The chain combines TRBV5-8 with TRBJ1-6, with TRBD1 as a possible D gene (6 bases). The CDR3 is 13 residues long. Per germline, CDR1 SGHTS and CDR2 YDEGEE. V lost 3 bases and J lost 14, with 15 bases in between. The CDR3 loop is CASSSGQFLALHF. The CDR3 DNA reads as TGTGCCAGCAGCTCCGGACAGTTTCTAGCCCTCCACTTT. Using reference TRBV5-8 and TRBJ1-6 for the parts outside the CDR3, the full variable domain is EAGVTQSPTHLIKTRGQQATLRCSPISGHTSVYWYQQALGLGLQFLLWYDEGEERNRGNFPPRFSGRQFPNYSSELNVNALELEDSALYLCASSSGQFLALHFGNGTRLTVT.

The chain combines TRBV6-5 with TRBJ2-7; 11 bases match TRBD2. From germline, CDR1 is MNHEY and CDR2 SVGAGI. The trim removed 6 bases at V and 5 bases at J, leaving 6 bases unmatched. This CDR3 comprises 14 residues. The CDR3 DNA sequence: TGTGCCAGCAGCGGTAGCGGGAGGGCAAACGAGCAGTACTTC. It codes for CASSGSGRANEQYF.

The chain joins TRBV7-9 to TRBJ1-4; D uncertain. The CDR3 extends over 14 amino acids. Germline V gene data show CDR1 as SEHNR and CDR2 as FQNEAQ (reference sequence). Trimming shortened V by 6 bases and J by 2 bases, and 10 bases separated the two germline ends. The CDR3 region is CASSQRGTNEKLFF. The DNA of the CDR3 is TGTGCCAGCAGTCAACGAGGGACTAATGAAAAACTGTTTTTT.

This rearrangement joins TRBV7-2 to TRBJ2-1; TRBD2 agrees at 7 bases. This CDR3 contains 15 residues. V lost 4 bases and J lost 6; bases outside the gene matches: 9. CDR1 and CDR2 (germline): SGHTA, FQGNSA. CDR3 amino acids: CASSSTGTKINEQFF. The CDR3 DNA is TGTGCCAGCAGCTCGACCGGGACTAAAATCAATGAGCAGTTCTTC.

This sequence joins TRBV4-1 and TRBJ2-1, with D possibly TRBD2 on 5 matching bases. Trimming took off 0 bases at V and 0 bases at J, with 12 bases between the two ends. The CDR3 has 17 amino acids. Germline loops: CDR1 MGHRA, CDR2 YSYEKL. In nucleotides, the CDR3 is TGCGCCAGCAGCCAAGAACCCCAGCGGAACTCCTACAATGAGCAGTTCTTC. It specifies CASSQEPQRNSYNEQFF.

As for this clone: The identical CDR3 is also encoded by other nucleotide sequences in the sample. The rearrangement uses TRBV6-1 and TRBJ2-7; perhaps TRBD1 as D (6 bases). The CDR3 length is 14 residues. The germline V gene has CDR1 MNHNS and CDR2 SASEGT. Between the trimmed V and J ends, which lost 7 bases and 3 bases, there was a span of 16 bases. The CDR3 spells CASNQQGAYYEQYF. CDR3 bases: TGTGCCAGCAACCAACAGGGAGCTTACTACGAGCAGTACTTC.

This clone was counted a single time. The gene calls are TRBV6-5 and TRBJ1-4; D possibly corresponds to TRBD1 (5 bases). This CDR3 is 15 amino acids long. Trimming stripped 0 bases from V and 3 bases from J, with 8 bases between. The germline gives CDR1 MNHEY, CDR2 SVGAGI. In DNA form, the CDR3 reads TGTGCCAGCAGTTACTCGGCAGGGTCTAATGAAAAACTGTTTTTT. This sequence encodes CASSYSAGSNEKLFF.

This chain connects TRBV6-4 to TRBJ1-2; 9 positions agree with TRBD1. Germline loops: CDR1 MRHNA, CDR2 SNTAGT. This CDR3 is built from 13 residues. V lost 4 bases and J lost 5; bases outside the gene matches: 2. The CDR3 DNA is TGTGCCAGCAGTGGAGGGACAGGGTATGGCTACACCTTC. The encoded protein is CASSGGTGYGYTF.

This sequence joins TRBV5-1 and TRBJ1-1; TRBD1 matches at 7 bases. The germline gives CDR1 SGHRS, CDR2 YFSETQ. The V segment lost 3 bases and the J segment 2 bases; nucleotides outside the gene matches: 10. This CDR3 comprises 16 residues. In DNA form, the CDR3 reads TGCGCCAGCAGCTCCCAGACCAGGGGGATCAACACTGAAGCTTTCTTT. This codes for CASSSQTRGINTEAFF.

The sample holds one count of this clone. V is TRBV7-2 and J is TRBJ2-7; 12 bases map to TRBD2. CDR3 length: 15 amino acids. From germline, CDR1 is SGHTA and CDR2 FQGNSA. The V and J ends lost 5 bases and 4 bases, in that order; junction bases with no gene match: 6. The CDR3 nucleotides read TGTGCCAGCAGCCCGCTAGCGGGAGGGAGGTACGAGCAGTACTTC. Amino acid sequence: CASSPLAGGRYEQYF.

The chain recombines TRBV2 with TRBJ2-5; TRBD1 matches 7 bases. Per the germline V gene, CDR1 is SNHLY and CDR2 is FYNNEI. The V and J ends lost 5 bases and 2 bases, in that order; junction bases with no gene match: 2. The CDR3 length is 13 residues. The CDR3 bases are TGTGCCAGCAGTACACAGGGGCAAGAGACCCAGTACTTC. Encoded protein: CASSTQGQETQYF.